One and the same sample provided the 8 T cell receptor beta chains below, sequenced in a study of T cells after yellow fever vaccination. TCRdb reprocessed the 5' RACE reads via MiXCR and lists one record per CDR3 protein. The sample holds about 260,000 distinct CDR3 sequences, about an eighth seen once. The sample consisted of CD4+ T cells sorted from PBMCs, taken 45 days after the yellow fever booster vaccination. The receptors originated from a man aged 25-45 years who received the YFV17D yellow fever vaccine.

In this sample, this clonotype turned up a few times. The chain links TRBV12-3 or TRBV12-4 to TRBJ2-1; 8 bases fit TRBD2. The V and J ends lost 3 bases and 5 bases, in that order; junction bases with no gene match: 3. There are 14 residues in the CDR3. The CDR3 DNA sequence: TGTGCCAGCAGTTTGGTCGGGAGGGACAATGAGCAGTTCTTC. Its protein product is CASSLVGRDNEQFF.

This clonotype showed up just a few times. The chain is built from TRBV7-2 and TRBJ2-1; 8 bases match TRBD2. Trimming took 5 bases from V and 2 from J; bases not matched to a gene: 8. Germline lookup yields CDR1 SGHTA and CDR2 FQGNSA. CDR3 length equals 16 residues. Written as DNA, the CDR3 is TGTGCCAGCAGCCCAAGCGGGAGAAATCCCTACAATGAGCAGTTCTTC. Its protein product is CASSPSGRNPYNEQFF.

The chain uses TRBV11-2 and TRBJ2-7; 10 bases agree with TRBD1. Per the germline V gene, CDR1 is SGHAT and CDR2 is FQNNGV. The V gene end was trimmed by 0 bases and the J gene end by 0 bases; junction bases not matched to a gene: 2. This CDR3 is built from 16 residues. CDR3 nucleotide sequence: TGTGCCAGCAGCTTAGAACGGACAGGGGGCTCCTACGAGCAGTACTTC. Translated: CASSLERTGGSYEQYF.

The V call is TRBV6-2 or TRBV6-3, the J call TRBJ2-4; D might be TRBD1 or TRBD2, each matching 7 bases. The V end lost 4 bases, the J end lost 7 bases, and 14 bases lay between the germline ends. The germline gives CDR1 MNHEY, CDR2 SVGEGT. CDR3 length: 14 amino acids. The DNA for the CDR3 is TGTGCCAGCAGTTCTAGCGGAGGGGGCAACATTCAGTACTTC. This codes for CASSSSGGGNIQYF.

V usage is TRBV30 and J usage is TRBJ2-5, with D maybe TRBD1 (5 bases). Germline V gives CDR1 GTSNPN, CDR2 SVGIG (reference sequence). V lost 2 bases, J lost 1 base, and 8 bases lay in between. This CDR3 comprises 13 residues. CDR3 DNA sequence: TGTGCCTGGAGTCGGCAGGGCCAAGAGACCCAGTACTTC. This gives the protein CAWSRQGQETQYF.

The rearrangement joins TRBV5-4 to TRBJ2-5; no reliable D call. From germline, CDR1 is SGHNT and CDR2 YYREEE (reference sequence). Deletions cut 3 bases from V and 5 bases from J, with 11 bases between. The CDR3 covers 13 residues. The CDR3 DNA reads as TGTGCCAGCAGCTCGGTCGGTCGGGAGACCCAGTACTTC. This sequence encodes CASSSVGRETQYF.

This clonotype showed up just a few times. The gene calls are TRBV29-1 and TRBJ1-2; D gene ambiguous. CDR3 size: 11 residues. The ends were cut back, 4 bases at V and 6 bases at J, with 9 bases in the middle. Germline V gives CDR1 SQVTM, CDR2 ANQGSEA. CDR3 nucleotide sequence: TGCAGCGTTGGCGAGGATCATGGCTACACCTTC. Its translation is CSVGEDHGYTF.

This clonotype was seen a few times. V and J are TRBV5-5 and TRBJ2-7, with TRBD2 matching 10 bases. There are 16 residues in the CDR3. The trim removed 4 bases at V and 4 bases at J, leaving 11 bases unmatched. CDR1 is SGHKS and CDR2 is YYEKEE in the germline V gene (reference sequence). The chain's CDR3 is CASSTRTSGQMYEQYF. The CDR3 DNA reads TGTGCCAGCAGCACGCGGACTAGCGGACAGATGTACGAGCAGTACTTC.